The source of this T cell receptor (beta chain) is a study of blood T cells in healthy people across ages. The second PCR ran about 6 to 12 cycles with a sample-barcoded 5' primer and J-beta primers. Paired-end reads containing CDR3 totaled no fewer than 3 million for each sample. TCRdb called the 5' RACE reads again in MiXCR, with one record for every CDR3 protein. Among around 800,000 distinct CDR3 sequences listed, about 47% were seen once. The V end was cut by 2 bases, the J end by 8 bases, with 14 bases between. This CDR3 has 14 residues. Germline V CDR1 and CDR2: SGHRS, YFSETQ. The chain links TRBV5-1 to TRBJ2-1, with D unclear. The source of this sequence is a man aged 80 or over in good health. The sequencing input was blood. Here the CDR3 DNA reads TGCGCCAGCAGCTTCCGAGACTTGGGCTATGAGCAGTTCTTC. The encoded protein is CASSFRDLGYEQFF.